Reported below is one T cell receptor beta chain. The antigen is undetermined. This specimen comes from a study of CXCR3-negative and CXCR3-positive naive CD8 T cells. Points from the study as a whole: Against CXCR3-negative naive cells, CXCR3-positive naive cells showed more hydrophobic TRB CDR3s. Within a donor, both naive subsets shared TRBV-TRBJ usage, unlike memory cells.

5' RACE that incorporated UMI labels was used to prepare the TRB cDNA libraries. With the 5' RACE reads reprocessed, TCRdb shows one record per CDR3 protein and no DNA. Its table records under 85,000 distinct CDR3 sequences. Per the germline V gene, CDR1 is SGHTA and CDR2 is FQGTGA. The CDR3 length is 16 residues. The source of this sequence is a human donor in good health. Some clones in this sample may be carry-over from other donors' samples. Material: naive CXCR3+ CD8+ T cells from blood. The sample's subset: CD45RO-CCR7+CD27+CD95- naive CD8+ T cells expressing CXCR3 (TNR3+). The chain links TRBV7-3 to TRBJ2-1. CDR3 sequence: CASSLTYGSSYNEQFF.